The 25 T cell receptor beta chains reported below all come from one sample, sequenced in a study of PD-L1 blockade in urothelial cancer (dated by TCRdb to the late 2010s). Receptors were amplified or captured by the immunoSEQ multiplex PCR assay. TCRdb stores this immuneACCESS table with in-frame sequences only. Part of the clones is absent; in the studies checked, under half of the shortfall reflects unresolved V genes, and no reason is known for the rest. In this sample the table shows some 120,000 clones, around 89% of which occur a single time. Approximately 1.7% of the sample goes to the ten largest clones. This sample's time point label indicates: peripheral blood 6 weeks after treatment start. Here the sequenced sample was PBMCs, taken around atezolizumab (anti-PD-L1) treatment. The receptors were sampled from a man between 60 and 75 years old with urothelial cancer.

The rearrangement joins TRBV9 to TRBJ2-2; TRBD2 aligns across 15 bases. The junction had 9 bases not matched to a gene; V was cut back by 0 bases and J by 6 bases. The CDR3 covers 19 residues. Germline V gives CDR1 SGDLS, CDR2 YYNGEE. CDR3 nucleotide sequence: TGTGCCAGCAGCGTAGTGGGACTAGCGGGGGGACCTCAGGCCGGGGAGCTGTTTTTT. Translated: CASSVVGLAGGPQAGELFF.

This rearrangement joins TRBV27 to TRBJ2-7, with 10 bases identical to TRBD2. The CDR3 runs 14 residues. Per the germline V gene, CDR1 is MNHEY and CDR2 is SMNVEV (reference sequence). After removal of 6 bases from V and 2 bases from J, the junction contained 4 bases not matched to a gene. Here the CDR3 DNA reads TGTGCCAGCAGAATCCTAGCGGGAGCCTACGAGCAGTACTTC. This encodes CASRILAGAYEQYF.

The V and J genes are TRBV7-9 and TRBJ2-7, with TRBD1 matching 8 bases. In germline, CDR1 is SEHNR, CDR2 FQNEAQ (reference sequence). The CDR3 loop spans 13 amino acids. J lost 2 bases, V lost 10 bases, and 7 bases had no gene match. CDR3 DNA: TGTGCCACGAGGGGGACAGGAGCCTACGAGCAGTACTTC. It codes for CATRGTGAYEQYF.

This clone was detected only once. This chain links TRBV6-6 with TRBJ1-1, with a weak D call TRBD1 (5 bases). Germline V lookup: CDR1 MNHNY, CDR2 SVGAGI (reference sequence). With 0 bases removed from V and 3 bases from J, the gap between germline ends came to 11 bases. The CDR3 is made up of 15 amino acids. The CDR3 loop is CASSYSRSRDTEAFF. Written as DNA, the CDR3 is TGTGCCAGCAGTTACTCGAGGAGCAGGGACACTGAAGCTTTCTTT.

This clone was found once. CDR3 in amino acids: CASSSGLQVSYEQYF. Written as DNA, the CDR3 is TGTGCCAGCAGCTCCGGACTACAGGTTTCCTACGAGCAGTACTTC. The V gene is TRBV11-1, the J gene TRBJ2-7; D possibly corresponds to TRBD2 (6 bases). V lost 4 bases to trimming and J lost 1 base, with 14 bases between them. This CDR3 is built from 15 residues. Germline CDR1 and CDR2: SGHAT and FQDESV (reference sequence).

The rearrangement uses TRBV7-2 and TRBJ1-1, with 8 nucleotides matching TRBD1. Germline V lookup: CDR1 SGHTA, CDR2 FQGNSA. The V segment lost 5 bases and the J segment 7 bases; nucleotides outside the gene matches: 9. This CDR3 spans 14 amino acids. The CDR3 nucleotides are TGTGCCAGCAGCCGGACAGGGTATATCATTGAAGCTTTCTTT. This encodes CASSRTGYIIEAFF. Full variable domain (outside the CDR3, taken from reference TRBV7-2 and TRBJ1-1): GAGVSQSPSNKVTEKGKDVELRCDPISGHTALYWYRQSLGQGLEFLIYFQGNSAPDKSGLPSDRFSAERTGGSVSTLTIQRTQQEDSAVYLCASSRTGYIIEAFFGQGTRLTVV.

The chain recombines TRBV27 with TRBJ2-7; D might be TRBD2 (6 bases). The CDR3 sequence is 13 residues long. CDR1 is MNHEY, CDR2 SMNVEV, per germline (reference sequence). Between the trimmed V and J ends, which lost 6 bases and 1 base, there was a span of 10 bases. CDR3 DNA: TGTGCCAGCAGACCGGGACTTTCCTACGAGCAGTACTTC. Its protein product is CASRPGLSYEQYF.

This clone has more than one count but fewer than ten. The CDR3 sequence: CASSPLRNSPLHF. The CDR3 DNA reads TGTGCCAGCAGCCCGCTGAGGAATTCACCCCTCCACTTT. This chain uses TRBV4-2 with TRBJ1-6; D call uncertain. Trimming left V 4 bases short and J 7 bases short, with 8 bases between. CDR1 is LGHNA, CDR2 YNFKEQ, per germline. The CDR3 consists of 13 residues.

The gene calls are TRBV18 and TRBJ2-5; D is possibly TRBD2 (6 bases). V gave up 1 base and J gave up 1 base, with 13 bases separating them. The CDR3 consists of 16 residues. The germline gives CDR1 KGHSH, CDR2 LQKENI. This CDR3 reads CASSPQYGGGQETQYF. Written as DNA, the CDR3 is TGTGCCAGCTCACCACAGTACGGGGGTGGCCAAGAGACCCAGTACTTC.

A single count supports this clone. The rearrangement joins TRBV19 to TRBJ1-1; weak D call: TRBD1 (6 bases). V gave up 5 bases and J gave up 4 bases, with 14 bases separating them. Germline values: CDR1 LNHDA, CDR2 SQIVND (reference sequence). The CDR3 length is 14 residues. The CDR3 protein is CASSFGGRSTEAFF. The CDR3 region has the DNA TGTGCCAGTAGTTTCGGGGGGCGATCCACTGAAGCTTTCTTT.

The chain is built from TRBV5-6 and TRBJ1-1; TRBD1 matches 9 bases. Germline V gene sequence: CDR1 SGHDT, CDR2 YYEEEE. The CDR3 is 15 residues long. J was trimmed by 3 bases and V by 5 bases; bases with no gene match: 8. The CDR3 sequence is CASRPTGGEYTEAFF. In DNA form, the CDR3 reads TGTGCCAGCAGGCCTACAGGGGGCGAGTACACTGAAGCTTTCTTT.

The chain joins TRBV5-1 to TRBJ2-3; 8 nucleotides agree with TRBD2. V dropped 4 bases and J dropped 2; count of bases not matched to a gene: 9. The CDR3 consists of 16 residues. Per the germline V gene, CDR1 is SGHRS and CDR2 is YFSETQ. DNA of the CDR3: TGCGCCAGCAGCCCCCACAGCGGGAGAGACACAGATACGCAGTATTTT. Residues: CASSPHSGRDTDTQYF.

This rearrangement joins TRBV11-1 to TRBJ1-1, with D unclear. CDR3 size: 13 residues. V was pared by 5 bases and J by 3 bases, with 10 bases between. The V gene's germline CDR1 is SGHAT and CDR2 FQDESV (reference sequence). The CDR3 sequence: CASSPRSDTEAFF. In nucleotides, the CDR3 is TGTGCCAGCAGCCCCCGTTCGGACACTGAAGCTTTCTTT.

The chain recombines TRBV6-1 with TRBJ2-1; 7 bases line up with TRBD1. V lost 3 bases, J lost 4 bases, and 6 bases stayed unmatched. The germline V gene encodes CDR1 MNHNS and CDR2 SASEGT. The CDR3 length is 15 residues. This chain's CDR3 is CASSEEDRTYNEQFF. As DNA, the CDR3 is TGTGCCAGCAGTGAGGAGGACAGGACTTACAATGAGCAGTTCTTC.

This sequence joins TRBV5-1 and TRBJ2-5, with 13 nucleotides matching TRBD2. The V gene's germline CDR1 is SGHRS and CDR2 YFSETQ. Unmatched junction bases numbered 8, after V lost 4 bases and J lost 5 bases. This CDR3 is 16 amino acids long. The DNA of the CDR3 is TGCGCCAGCAGCGTAACTAGCGGGGGGGCCGAGGAGACCCAGTACTTC. This sequence encodes CASSVTSGGAEETQYF.

The rearrangement joins TRBV7-2 to TRBJ2-2; no definite D call. Germline CDR1 SGHTA, CDR2 FQGNSA. This CDR3 has 13 residues. V was pared by 3 bases and J by 4 bases, with 6 bases between. DNA for the CDR3: TGTGCCAGCAGCTTCCGCGGCACCGGGGAGCTGTTTTTT. Protein sequence: CASSFRGTGELFF.

The rearrangement joins TRBV6-1 to TRBJ2-1; no clear D. V shed 4 bases and J shed 8 bases, with 9 bases lying between them. The CDR3 length is 12 residues. Looked up from germline, CDR1 is MNHNS and CDR2 is SASEGT. The CDR3 DNA follows: TGTGCCAGCAGTGCCCCCGCGGATGAGCAGTTCTTC. It specifies CASSAPADEQFF.

This chain uses TRBV7-2 with TRBJ2-7, with 10 bases matching TRBD2. CDR1 is SGHTA and CDR2 is FQGNSA in the germline V gene. The CDR3 has 16 amino acids. Trimming removed 0 bases from V and 2 bases from J; junction bases left unmatched: 4. CDR3 nucleotide sequence: TGTGCCAGCAGCTTAGCGCTAGCGGGGGACCCCTACGAGCAGTACTTC. Its translation: CASSLALAGDPYEQYF.

The chain joins TRBV9 to TRBJ1-3; possible D gene TRBD1, 6 bases. Germline assignment: CDR1 SGDLS and CDR2 YYNGEE. Trimming stripped 0 bases from V and 1 base from J, with 11 bases between. The CDR3 covers 16 residues. The CDR3 nucleotides read TGTGCCAGCAGCGTAGGGGGGGGCGAATCTGGAAACACCATATATTTT. This translates into CASSVGGGESGNTIYF.

For the CDR3, the DNA is TGTGCCAGCAGCTTAGGGGGTATTAGCTCTGGGGCCAACGTCCTGACTTTC. This gives the protein CASSLGGISSGANVLTF. The chain carries TRBV5-4 and TRBJ2-6, with D possibly matching TRBD1 (6 bases). CDR3 length equals 17 residues. CDR1 is SGHNT, CDR2 YYREEE, per germline (reference sequence). The V gene lost 2 bases and the J gene lost 0 bases, with 12 bases spanning the gap. Combining the CDR3 with reference TRBV5-4 and TRBJ2-6 gives the whole variable domain ETGVTQSPTHLIKTRGQQVTLRCSSQSGHNTVSWYQQALGQGPQFIFQYYREEENGRGNFPPRFSGLQFPNYSSELNVNALELDDSALYLCASSLGGISSGANVLTFGAGSRLTVL.

V is TRBV9 and J is TRBJ2-7, with TRBD2 matching over 11 bases. Germline V gene lookup returns CDR1 SGDLS and CDR2 YYNGEE. V lost 0 bases and J lost 2; bases outside the gene matches: 4. The CDR3 is 16 amino acids. In DNA form, the CDR3 reads TGTGCCAGCAGCGTAGGCGGTAGCGGGGGGGCCTACGAGCAGTACTTC. Protein sequence: CASSVGGSGGAYEQYF.

The chain has TRBV4-3 and TRBJ2-1, with 7 bases matching TRBD2. The CDR3 loop spans 15 amino acids. CDR1 is LGHNA, CDR2 YSLEER, per germline. The trim removed 0 bases at V and 4 bases at J, leaving 3 bases unmatched. Written as DNA, the CDR3 is TGCGCCAGCAGCCAAGATCAGGGAGGGTACAATGAGCAGTTCTTC. Translation: CASSQDQGGYNEQFF.

In DNA, the CDR3 is TGTGCCAGCAGACGGACAGCACCCTCGGGAGATACGCAGTATTTT. This translates into CASRRTAPSGDTQYF. The rearrangement joins TRBV27 to TRBJ2-3; a possible D gene is TRBD1 (6 bases). Germline CDR1 and CDR2: MNHEY and SMNVEV (reference sequence). The CDR3 sequence is 15 residues long. Trimming removed 6 bases at V and 5 bases at J, with 18 bases between.

The chain couples TRBV5-1 to TRBJ2-4; 11 bases are shared with TRBD2. Germline trimming cut 2 bases from V and 5 bases from J; bases unmatched to any gene: 6. This CDR3 region has 16 residues. Germline CDR1 SGHRS, CDR2 YFSETQ. The CDR3 loop is CASSFGTSGDQNIQYF. Here the CDR3 DNA reads TGCGCCAGCAGCTTTGGGACTAGCGGTGACCAAAACATTCAGTACTTC.

CDR3 sequence: CASSFPGLEETQYF. The DNA of the CDR3 is TGTGCCAGCAGCTTCCCGGGACTAGAAGAGACCCAGTACTTC. The chain combines TRBV7-9 with TRBJ2-5; 8 bases line up with TRBD2. CDR3 size: 14 residues. Germline lookup yields CDR1 SEHNR and CDR2 FQNEAQ (reference sequence). The V segment lost 3 bases and the J segment 3 bases; nucleotides outside the gene matches: 3.